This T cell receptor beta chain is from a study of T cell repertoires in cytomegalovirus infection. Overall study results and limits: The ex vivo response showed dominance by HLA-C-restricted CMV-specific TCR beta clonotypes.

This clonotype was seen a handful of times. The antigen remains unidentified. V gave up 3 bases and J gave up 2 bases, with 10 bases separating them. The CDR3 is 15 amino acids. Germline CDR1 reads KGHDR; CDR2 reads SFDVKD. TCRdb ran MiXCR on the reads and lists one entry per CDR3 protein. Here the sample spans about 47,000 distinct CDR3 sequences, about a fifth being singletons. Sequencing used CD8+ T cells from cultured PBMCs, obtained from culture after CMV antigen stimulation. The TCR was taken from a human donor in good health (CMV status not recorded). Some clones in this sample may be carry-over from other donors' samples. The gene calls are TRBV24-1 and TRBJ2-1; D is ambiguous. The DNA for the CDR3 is TGTGCCACCAGTGATAAACGGAGCCCCTACAATGAGCAGTTCTTC. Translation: CATSDKRSPYNEQFF.